Shown below are 8 T cell receptor beta chains from a single sample sequenced in a study of beta chain features in type 1 diabetes (dated by TCRdb to the late 2010s). What the work shows at the level of the full study, not this receptor alone: Type 1 diabetes patients showed a moderate but significant shortening of TCRB CDR3 length in all four CD4+ subsets.

The library came from the immunoSEQ multiplex PCR assay. All of the isolated RNA was reverse transcribed with the High Capacity cDNA Reverse Transcription Kit, so expressed TCRB transcripts were sequenced. This immuneACCESS table, as held by TCRdb, lists in-frame sequences with V and J called but not all clones. Of the missing ones, under half trace to an unresolved V gene in checked studies; the others have no known cause. The sample table contains over 650,000 clones; only one count was recorded for around 15% of them. The ten largest clones take up less than 0.04% of the sample. These TCRs are of unknown antigen specificity. Sequenced input: naive CD4+ T cells from blood. The cell subset or site tag for this specimen amounts to: true naive CD4+ T cells. These TCRs come from a man between 18 and 35 years old with type 1 diabetes.

In its sample, this clone was seen a few times. The chain joins TRBV6-6 to TRBJ1-2, with TRBD1 matching over 10 bases. Germline loops: CDR1 MNHNY, CDR2 SVGAGI (reference sequence). V gave up 6 bases and J gave up 10 bases; unmatched junction bases: 11. The CDR3 is 14 amino acids. CDR3 coding DNA: TGTGCCAGCAGGAAACCGGGACAGGGGCTCGACTACACCTTC. Its translation: CASRKPGQGLDYTF.

This clone occurred a few times. J is TRBJ2-1 and V is TRBV5-1; D may be TRBD2 (5 bases). Looked up from germline, CDR1 is SGHRS and CDR2 is YFSETQ. CDR3 length: 15 residues. Deletions cut 3 bases from V and 3 bases from J, with 13 bases between. The CDR3 bases are TGCGCCAGCAGCTCATCGCCGGGAATCTACAATGAGCAGTTCTTC. Residues: CASSSSPGIYNEQFF.

In its sample, this clone was seen a few times. The V and J genes are TRBV5-1 and TRBJ2-1; 7 nucleotides agree with TRBD1. This CDR3 has 12 residues. Trimming at V came to 10 bases and at J to 5 bases, leaving 6 bases not matched to a gene. Germline V gene data show CDR1 as SGHRS and CDR2 as YFSETQ. The CDR3, as DNA: TGCGCCTGTCGACAGGGCCACAATGAGCAGTTCTTC. Translated, it gives CACRQGHNEQFF.

This clone came up a few times. V usage is TRBV29-1 and J usage is TRBJ2-1, with D perhaps assigned TRBD1 or TRBD2 (6 bases each). With 4 bases removed from V and 2 bases from J, the gap between germline ends came to 9 bases. This CDR3 has 13 residues. Germline V gene data show CDR1 as SQVTM and CDR2 as ANQGSEA. CDR3 loop: CSVAGATYNEQFF. In DNA form, the CDR3 reads TGCAGCGTTGCGGGGGCCACCTACAATGAGCAGTTCTTC.

Comment on this clone: Other DNA sequences in the sample encode the same CDR3. The gene calls are TRBV7-2 and TRBJ2-4; D unresolved. The germline CDR1 and CDR2 sequences are SGHTA and FQGNSA. Trimming took 1 base from V and 7 from J, leaving 2 bases between them. The CDR3 loop spans 11 amino acids. Here the CDR3 reads CASSLGNIQYF. The CDR3 DNA sequence: TGTGCCAGCAGCTTAGGGAACATTCAGTACTTC.

This chain links TRBV5-1 with TRBJ2-1, with D tentatively TRBD1 (7 bases). V lost 6 bases and J lost 4, with 11 bases in between. CDR3 length: 13 amino acids. The germline CDR1 and CDR2 sequences are SGHRS and YFSETQ. CDR3 nucleotide sequence: TGCGCCAGCAACGCAGGGGGGTACAATGAGCAGTTCTTC. It encodes CASNAGGYNEQFF.

The rearrangement joins TRBV7-2 to TRBJ2-3; no clear D. The V end lost 5 bases, the J end lost 2 bases, and 14 bases lay between the germline ends. The CDR3 spans 15 residues. Germline assignment: CDR1 SGHTA and CDR2 FQGNSA. In DNA form, the CDR3 reads TGTGCCAGCAGCCCCCGGTCTACAGCCACAGATACGCAGTATTTT. It codes for CASSPRSTATDTQYF.

This clone has just a few counts. The J gene is TRBJ1-1, the V gene TRBV2; TRBD1 is a possible D gene (5 bases). Germline CDR1 reads SNHLY; CDR2 reads FYNNEI. This CDR3 has 13 residues. Trimming took 4 bases from V and 5 from J, leaving 11 bases between them. The CDR3 sequence: CASSVNGATEAFF. The CDR3 DNA follows: TGTGCCAGCAGTGTTAACGGGGCGACTGAAGCTTTCTTT.